The present T cell receptor (beta chain) was sequenced within a study of blood T cell repertoires in COVID-19. Study details: The cDNA or gDNA used as material had been derived from T cells, B-cell-depleted T cells, or PBMCs.

Authors' analysis steps: Amplification from reference gene primers served as the basis for estimated nucleated cell counts. Profiling relied on immunoSEQ multiplex PCR, and the TCRdb table lists in-frame clones only, not all of them. The D gene and trimming were derived from the DNA, and the V and J assignments and clone size from that table. The repertoire holds some 250,000 clones, approximately 85% seen once, with under 2.5% in the top ten. CDR3 length: 15 amino acids. Between the trimmed V and J ends, which lost 2 bases and 3 bases, there was a span of 10 bases. Germline loops: CDR1 MNHNY, CDR2 SVGAGI (reference sequence).

The sample comprised PBMCs or T cells enriched from blood (not recorded which). The TCR originated in a woman in her 50s who had recovered from COVID-19. J is TRBJ1-4 and V is TRBV6-6, with a tentative D call TRBD1 (6 bases). This chain's CDR3 is CASSYQGLANEKLFF. The CDR3 DNA sequence: TGTGCCAGCAGTTACCAGGGGTTGGCTAATGAAAAACTGTTTTTT.